Listed below are T cell receptor beta chains from one sample, sequenced in a study of cytomegalovirus exposure and HLA in healthy donors. Measured with immunoSEQ multiplex PCR; TCRdb has only the in-frame clones, and not every one. The sample comprises about 140,000 clones, under 70% of which are singletons, and around 6.3% rests with the top ten. The specimen was PBMCs. The origin of the receptors is a woman aged 55-75 years in good health and CMV-seronegative. CDR3s include the opening cysteine and the closing phenylalanine or tryptophan. Each record gives: V gene, J gene, CDR3 protein.

TRBV7-2	TRBJ2-3	CASSFFSDTQYF
TRBV7-2	TRBJ2-7	CASSLPGGYEQYF
TRBV25-1	TRBJ2-7	CASRAQGVYEQYF
TRBV28	TRBJ2-7	CASSLPTPGQGNEQYF
TRBV5-6	TRBJ1-1	CASSLGTGGKAFF
TRBV7-9	TRBJ1-4	CASSAHKGVVEKLFF
TRBV7-6	TRBJ2-3	CASSIPLSGGGTDTQYF
TRBV27	TRBJ1-4	CASSSLDRVNEKLFF
TRBV6-1	TRBJ1-6	CAIGQIYNSPLHF
TRBV12-5	TRBJ2-5	CASGPGLAAEWETQYF
TRBV5-4	TRBJ2-3	CASGLAGVVDTQYF
TRBV7-9	TRBJ2-3	CASRRGSGPDTQYF
TRBV5-1	TRBJ2-1	CASSLAQRGLNEQFF
TRBV9	TRBJ1-4	CASSVEGQGAEKLFF
TRBV5-4	TRBJ2-2	CASSPFGSRRGKNTGELFF
TRBV2	TRBJ2-7	CASGGSYGYEQYF
TRBV6-6	TRBJ2-3	CASRKPSGRLTDTQYF
TRBV5-6	TRBJ2-5	CASSFRTGGYWETQYF
TRBV7-2	TRBJ2-1	CASSLVGGGGNEQFF
TRBV5-1	TRBJ1-4	CASSLVGGREKLFF
TRBV11-3	TRBJ1-1	CASSVGRNTEAFF
TRBV5-1	TRBJ2-7	CASSETGAYEQYF
TRBV2	TRBJ2-1	CASSEVRDWTGNEQFF
TRBV19	TRBJ1-4	CASIPTGATNEKLFF
TRBV7-9	TRBJ2-2	CASSNVGELFF
TRBV5-6	TRBJ2-5	CASSLRGSGRAETQYF
TRBV10-3	TRBJ1-5	CAISESLQLNQPQHF
TRBV7-9	TRBJ1-4	CAGSKGENEKLFF
TRBV10-3	TRBJ2-6	CAISESASSGANVLTF
TRBV5-1	TRBJ1-1	CASSPGDNKNTEAFF
TRBV7-2	TRBJ1-5	CASSLAGAQPQHF
TRBV5-1	TRBJ1-2	CASSLAGQGRGYTF
TRBV2	TRBJ2-1	CASRALAGGGSNEQFF
TRBV7-9	TRBJ1-2	CASSFQGNYGYTF
TRBV7-2	TRBJ2-7	CASSLAPVLSYEQYF
TRBV9	TRBJ1-1	CASSGPGTGGGTEAFF
TRBV7-2	TRBJ2-1	CASSLAAGGWYEQFF
TRBV29-1	TRBJ1-2	CSVEDRLVGYTF
TRBV6-4	TRBJ1-5	CASSGLEGPVVNQPQHF
TRBV7-2	TRBJ2-2	CASSSSGFTGELFF
TRBV19	TRBJ2-7	CASSSQGLAGVTGEQYF
TRBV27	TRBJ2-3	CASSPTPILAGGTDTQYF
TRBV19	TRBJ2-1	CAISTGSGNEQFF
TRBV5-4	TRBJ2-1	CASSLLGQPYNEQFF
TRBV7-2	TRBJ2-6	CASSPAPPQGFSGANVLTF
TRBV28	TRBJ2-7	CASREGGEAYEQYF
TRBV2	TRBJ2-7	CASSQERGDSYEQYF
TRBV14	TRBJ2-7	CASSRDRSSSYEQYF
TRBV14	TRBJ2-1	CASSQARTSGYNEQFF
TRBV5-6	TRBJ2-1	CASSLGREGNNEQFF
TRBV12-5	TRBJ1-1	CASGFMGATEAFF